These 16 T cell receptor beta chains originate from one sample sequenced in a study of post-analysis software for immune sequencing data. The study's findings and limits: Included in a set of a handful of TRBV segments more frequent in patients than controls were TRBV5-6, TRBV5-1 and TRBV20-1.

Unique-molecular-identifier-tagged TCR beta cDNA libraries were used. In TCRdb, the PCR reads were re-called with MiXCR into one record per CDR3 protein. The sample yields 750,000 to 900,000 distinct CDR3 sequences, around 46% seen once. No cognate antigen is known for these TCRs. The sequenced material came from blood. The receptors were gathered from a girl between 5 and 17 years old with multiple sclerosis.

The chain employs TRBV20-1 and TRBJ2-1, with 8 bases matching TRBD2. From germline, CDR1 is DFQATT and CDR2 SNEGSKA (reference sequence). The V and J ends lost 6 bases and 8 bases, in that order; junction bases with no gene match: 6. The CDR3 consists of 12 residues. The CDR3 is CSALSGSDEQFF. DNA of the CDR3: TGCAGTGCATTGAGCGGGAGCGATGAGCAGTTCTTC.

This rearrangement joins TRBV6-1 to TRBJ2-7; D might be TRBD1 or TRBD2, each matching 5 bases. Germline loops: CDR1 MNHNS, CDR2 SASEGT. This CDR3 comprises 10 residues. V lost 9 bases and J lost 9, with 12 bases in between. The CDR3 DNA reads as TGTGCCAGTCGACAGAGCGGGCAGTACTTC. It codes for CASRQSGQYF.

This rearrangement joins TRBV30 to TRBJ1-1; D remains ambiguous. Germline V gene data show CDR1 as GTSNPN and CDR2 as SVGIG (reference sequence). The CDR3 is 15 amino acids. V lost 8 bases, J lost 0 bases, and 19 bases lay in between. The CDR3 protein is CAGVISPKMNTEAFF. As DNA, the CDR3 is TGTGCCGGAGTAATTAGTCCGAAGATGAACACTGAAGCTTTCTTT.

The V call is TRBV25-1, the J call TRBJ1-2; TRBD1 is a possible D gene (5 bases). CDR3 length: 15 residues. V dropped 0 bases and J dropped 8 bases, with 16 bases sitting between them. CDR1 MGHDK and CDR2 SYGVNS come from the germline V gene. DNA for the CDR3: TGTGCCAGCAGTGAATATCATGGGGGAGGAGGCGGCTACACCTTC. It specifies CASSEYHGGGGGYTF.

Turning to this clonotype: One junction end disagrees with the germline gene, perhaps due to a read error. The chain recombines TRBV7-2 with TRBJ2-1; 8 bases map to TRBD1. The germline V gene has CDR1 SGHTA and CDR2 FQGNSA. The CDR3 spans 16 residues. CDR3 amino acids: CASSFTRQGLYNGQFF. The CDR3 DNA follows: TGTGCCAGCAGCTTCACGAGACAGGGGCTTTACAATGGGCAGTTCTTC.

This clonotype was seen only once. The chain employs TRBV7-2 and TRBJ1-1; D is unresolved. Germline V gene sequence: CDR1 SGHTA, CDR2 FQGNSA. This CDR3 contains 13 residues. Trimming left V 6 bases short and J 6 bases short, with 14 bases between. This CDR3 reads CASSQSPLAEAFF. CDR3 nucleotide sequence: TGTGCCAGCAGTCAAAGCCCGCTCGCTGAAGCTTTCTTT.

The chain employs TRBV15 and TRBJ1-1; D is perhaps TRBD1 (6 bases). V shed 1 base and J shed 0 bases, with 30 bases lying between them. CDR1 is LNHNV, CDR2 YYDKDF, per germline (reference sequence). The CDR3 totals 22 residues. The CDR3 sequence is CATSRAPRDIWDSSKMNTEAFF. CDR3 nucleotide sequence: TGTGCCACCAGCAGAGCCCCGCGGGACATTTGGGACTCCTCGAAGATGAACACTGAAGCTTTCTTT.

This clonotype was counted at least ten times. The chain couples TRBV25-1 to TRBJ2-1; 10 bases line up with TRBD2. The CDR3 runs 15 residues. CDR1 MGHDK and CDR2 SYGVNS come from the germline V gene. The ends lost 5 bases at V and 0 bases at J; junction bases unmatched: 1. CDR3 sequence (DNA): TGTGCCAGCAGTACTAGCGGGACCTCCTACAATGAGCAGTTCTTC. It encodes CASSTSGTSYNEQFF.

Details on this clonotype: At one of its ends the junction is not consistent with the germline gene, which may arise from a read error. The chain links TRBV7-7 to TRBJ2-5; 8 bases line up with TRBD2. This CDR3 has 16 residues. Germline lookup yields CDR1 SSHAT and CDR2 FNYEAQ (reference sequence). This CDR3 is CASSLAGTRIGETQYF. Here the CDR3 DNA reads TGTGCTAGCAGCTTAGCCGGGACTAGGATTGGGGAGACCCAGTACTTC.

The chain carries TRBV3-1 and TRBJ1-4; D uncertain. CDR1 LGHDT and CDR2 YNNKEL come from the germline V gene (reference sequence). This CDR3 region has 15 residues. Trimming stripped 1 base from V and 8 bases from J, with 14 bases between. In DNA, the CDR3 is TGTGCCAGCAGCCAAGCAGAGCCACTTAGGGAAAAACTGTTTTTT. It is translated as CASSQAEPLREKLFF.

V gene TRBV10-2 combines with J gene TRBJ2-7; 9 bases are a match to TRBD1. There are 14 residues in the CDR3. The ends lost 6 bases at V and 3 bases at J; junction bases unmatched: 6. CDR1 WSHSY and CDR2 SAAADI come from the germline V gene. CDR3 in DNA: TGCGCCAGCAGGTCCGGGACAGGGCACTACGAGCAGTACTTC. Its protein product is CASRSGTGHYEQYF.

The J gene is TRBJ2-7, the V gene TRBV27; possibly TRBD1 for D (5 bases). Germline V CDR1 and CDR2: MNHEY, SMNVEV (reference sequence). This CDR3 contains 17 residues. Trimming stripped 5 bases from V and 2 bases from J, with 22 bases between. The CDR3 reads CASSPESRRGNTYEQYF. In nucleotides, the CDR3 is TGTGCCAGCAGTCCCGAATCTCGAAGGGGCAATACCTACGAGCAGTACTTC.

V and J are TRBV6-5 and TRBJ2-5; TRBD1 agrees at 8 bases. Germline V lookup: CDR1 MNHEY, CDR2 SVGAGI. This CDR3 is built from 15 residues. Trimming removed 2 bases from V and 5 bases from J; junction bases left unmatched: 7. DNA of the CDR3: TGTGCCAGCAGTTACGGACAGGGAGCCTTCGAGACCCAGTACTTC. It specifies CASSYGQGAFETQYF.

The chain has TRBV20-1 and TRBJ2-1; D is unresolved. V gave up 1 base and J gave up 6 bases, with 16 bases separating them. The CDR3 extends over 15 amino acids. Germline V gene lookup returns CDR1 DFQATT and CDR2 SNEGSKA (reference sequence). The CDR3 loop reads CSARALALGSNEQFF. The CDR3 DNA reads TGCAGTGCTAGAGCTTTGGCCCTGGGGTCCAATGAGCAGTTCTTC.

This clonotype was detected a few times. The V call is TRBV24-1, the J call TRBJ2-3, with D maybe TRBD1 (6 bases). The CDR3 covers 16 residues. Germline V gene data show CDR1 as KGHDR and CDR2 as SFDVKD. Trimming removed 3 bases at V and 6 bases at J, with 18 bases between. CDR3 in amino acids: CATSDPPGTGLDTQYF. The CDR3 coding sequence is TGTGCCACCAGTGATCCGCCGGGTACAGGGTTGGATACGCAGTATTTT.

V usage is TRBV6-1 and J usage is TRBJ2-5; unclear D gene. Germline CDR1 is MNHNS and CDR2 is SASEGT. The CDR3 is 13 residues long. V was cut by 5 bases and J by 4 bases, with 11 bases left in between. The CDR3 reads CASSNLGRETQYF. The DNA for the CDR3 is TGTGCCAGCAGTAACCTAGGAAGAGAGACCCAGTACTTC.